This T cell receptor (beta chain) was documented in a study of vaccination and CD4 T cells after COVID-19. Study-level background: The control cultures got either a CEFX pool, an HIV-1 Nef pool, or no peptide at all.

The CDR3 loop spans 16 amino acids. The germline gives CDR1 MNHNS, CDR2 SASEGT. V was trimmed by 1 base and J by 2 bases, leaving 15 bases between them. This clonotype was counted between two and nine times. Its antigen remains unidentified. The Oncomine TCR Beta short-read assay generated sequence data from the DNA of cultured CD4+ T cells. Each CDR3 protein gets one entry after TCRdb re-called the PCR reads with MiXCR. This repertoire shows about 7,500 distinct CDR3 sequences, 43% found once; its top ten account for 14%. Treatment specified: 10-day PBMC culture with coronavirus spike peptide pools or control peptides (ViraFEST assay). One should note that the unexposed donor's CD4+ T cells were collected before the COVID-19 pandemic (2011-2018). Half the medium was replaced with fresh IL-2 medium on days 3 and 7.

The gene calls are TRBV6-1 and TRBJ2-7; D remains ambiguous. The sequence was collected from a human donor in good health. The sequenced sample consisted of CD4+ T cells from blood, cultured in vitro. CDR3 DNA sequence: TGTGCCAGCAGTGAAGTCGCCGGCGTGGCCCCCTACGAGCAGTACTTC. It specifies CASSEVAGVAPYEQYF.